The 6 T cell receptor beta chains given below trace back to one sample, sequenced in a study of Graves' ophthalmopathy and Graves' hyperthyroidism. Amplified material comprised TCR beta CDR3 regions derived from RNA transcripts. HTBI-primed RT-PCR formed the first round, and a multiplex PCR formed the second. TCRdb reanalysed the multiplex PCR reads using MiXCR and keeps one entry per CDR3 protein. The data show 200,000 to 250,000 distinct CDR3 sequences, 20% to 25% seen once. The sample was peripheral blood. These receptors were obtained from a woman aged 45-65 years with Graves' ophthalmopathy.

The V gene is TRBV2, the J gene TRBJ2-7; TRBD2 might be the D (6 bases). The germline V gene encodes CDR1 SNHLY and CDR2 FYNNEI. The germline V and J ends were trimmed by 4 bases and 2 bases, with 18 bases remaining between them. The CDR3 totals 16 residues. CDR3 coding DNA: TGTGCCAGCAGTGGTAGACTGACGGGAGTCCCCTACGAGCAGTACTTC. This translates into CASSGRLTGVPYEQYF. Based on the CDR3 plus reference TRBV2 and TRBJ2-7, the full variable domain is EPEVTQTPSHQVTQMGQEVILRCVPISNHLYFYWYRQILGQKVEFLVSFYNNEISEKSEIFDDQFSVERPDGSNFTLKIRSTKLEDSAMYFCASSGRLTGVPYEQYFGPGTRLTVT.

This clonotype was recorded many times. V gene TRBV20-1 combines with J gene TRBJ1-1; the match to TRBD1 covers 7 bases. This CDR3 region has 15 residues. CDR1 and CDR2 (germline): DFQATT, SNEGSKA (reference sequence). V was pared by 4 bases and J by 3 bases, with 11 bases of the junction left unmatched. This CDR3 is CSATSLQGRDTEAFF. CDR3 nucleotide sequence: TGCAGTGCTACTTCATTACAGGGGAGGGACACTGAAGCTTTCTTT.

This clonotype occurred many times. This chain joins TRBV4-1 and TRBJ1-2; D unclear. Germline CDR1 and CDR2: MGHRA and YSYEKL. CDR3 size: 15 residues. Trimming removed 0 bases at V and 5 bases at J, with 13 bases between. CDR3 DNA: TGCGCCAGCAGCCAAGAACAAAGACGCACATATGGCTACACCTTC. Residues: CASSQEQRRTYGYTF.

This clonotype was found many times. The chain has TRBV5-1 and TRBJ1-5; D remains unclear. V lost 4 bases and J lost 5, with 10 bases in between. CDR1 SGHRS and CDR2 YFSETQ come from the germline V gene. The CDR3 contains 13 residues. CDR3 in DNA: TGCGCCAGCAGCCTGGGTCTAGATCAGCCCCAGCATTTT. Translation gives CASSLGLDQPQHF.

This clonotype was recorded many times. The chain carries TRBV28 and TRBJ2-7, with D possibly being TRBD2 (7 bases). This CDR3 region has 15 residues. Trimming pared 3 bases from V and 6 bases from J, leaving 18 bases between. CDR1 is MDHEN, CDR2 SYDVKM, per germline. DNA of the CDR3: TGTGCCAGCAGTTTTGCGGGGGTAGGAGGGGGCGAGCAGTACTTC. This sequence encodes CASSFAGVGGGEQYF. The entire variable domain, with the rest obtained from reference TRBV28 and TRBJ2-7, is as follows: DVKVTQSSRYLVKRTGEKVFLECVQDMDHENMFWYRQDPGLGLRLIYFSYDVKMKEKGDIPEGYSVSREKKERFSLILESASTNQTSMYLCASSFAGVGGGEQYFGPGTRLTVT.

This clonotype was counted ten times or more. The gene calls are TRBV10-3 and TRBJ1-1, with 7 positions matching TRBD1. Germline CDR1 reads ENHRY; CDR2 reads SYGVKD. The V segment lost 6 bases and the J segment 1 base; nucleotides outside the gene matches: 5. The CDR3 length is 14 residues. The CDR3, as DNA: TGTGCCATCAGGCAGGGGGAGAGGAACACTGAAGCTTTCTTT. Translation: CAIRQGERNTEAFF.